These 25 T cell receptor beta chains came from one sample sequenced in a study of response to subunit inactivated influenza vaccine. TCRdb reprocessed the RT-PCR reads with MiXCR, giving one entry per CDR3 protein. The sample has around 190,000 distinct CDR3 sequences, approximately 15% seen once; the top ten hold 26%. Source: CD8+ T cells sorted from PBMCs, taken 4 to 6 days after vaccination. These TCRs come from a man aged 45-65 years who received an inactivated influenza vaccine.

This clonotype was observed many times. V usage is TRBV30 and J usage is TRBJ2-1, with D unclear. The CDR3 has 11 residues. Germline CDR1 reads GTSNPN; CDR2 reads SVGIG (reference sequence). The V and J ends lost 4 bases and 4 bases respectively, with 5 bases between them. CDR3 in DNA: TGTGCCTGGAACAGTTACAATGAGCAGTTCTTC. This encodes CAWNSYNEQFF.

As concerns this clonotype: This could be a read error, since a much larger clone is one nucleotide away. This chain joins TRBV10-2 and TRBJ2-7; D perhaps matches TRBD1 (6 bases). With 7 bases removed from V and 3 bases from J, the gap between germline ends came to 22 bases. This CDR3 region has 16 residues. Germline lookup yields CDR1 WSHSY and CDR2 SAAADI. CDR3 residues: CASTEISRDNYYEQYF. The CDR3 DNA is TGCGCCAGCACGGAGATAAGTAGGGACAACTACTACGAGCAGTACTTC.

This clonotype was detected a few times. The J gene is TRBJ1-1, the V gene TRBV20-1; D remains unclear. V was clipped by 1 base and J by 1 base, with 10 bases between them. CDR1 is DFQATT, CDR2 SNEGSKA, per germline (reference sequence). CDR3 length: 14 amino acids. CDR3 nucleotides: TGCAGTGCTAGAGGCTCTCACACGAACACTGAAGCTTTCTTT. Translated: CSARGSHTNTEAFF.

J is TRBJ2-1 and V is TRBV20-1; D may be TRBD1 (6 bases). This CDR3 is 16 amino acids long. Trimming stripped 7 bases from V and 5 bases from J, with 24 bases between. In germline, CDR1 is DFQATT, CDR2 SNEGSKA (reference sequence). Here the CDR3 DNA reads TGCAGTGTTCCAACGAAGGGGGAGAGGTTTGACAATGAGCAGTTCTTC. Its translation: CSVPTKGERFDNEQFF.

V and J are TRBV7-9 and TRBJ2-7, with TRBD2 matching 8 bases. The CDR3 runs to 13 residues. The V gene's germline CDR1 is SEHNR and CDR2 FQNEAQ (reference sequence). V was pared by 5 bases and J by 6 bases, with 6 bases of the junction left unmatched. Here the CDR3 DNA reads TGTGCCAGCAGCGTAGGCGGGAGGATCGAGCAGTACTTC. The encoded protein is CASSVGGRIEQYF.

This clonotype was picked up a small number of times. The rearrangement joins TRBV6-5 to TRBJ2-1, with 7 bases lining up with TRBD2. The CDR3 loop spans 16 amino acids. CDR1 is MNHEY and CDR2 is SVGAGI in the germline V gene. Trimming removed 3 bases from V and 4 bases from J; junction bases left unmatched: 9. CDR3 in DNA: TGTGCCAGCAGTTATGGGGCTAGCGGAGGTTACAATGAGCAGTTCTTC. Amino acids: CASSYGASGGYNEQFF.

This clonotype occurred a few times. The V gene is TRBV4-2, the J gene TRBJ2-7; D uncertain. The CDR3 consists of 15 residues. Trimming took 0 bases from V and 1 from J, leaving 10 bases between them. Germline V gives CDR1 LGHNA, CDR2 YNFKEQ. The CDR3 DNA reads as TGTGCCAGCAGCCAAGATCCTGGGGTGTCCTACGAGCAGTACTTC. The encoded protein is CASSQDPGVSYEQYF.

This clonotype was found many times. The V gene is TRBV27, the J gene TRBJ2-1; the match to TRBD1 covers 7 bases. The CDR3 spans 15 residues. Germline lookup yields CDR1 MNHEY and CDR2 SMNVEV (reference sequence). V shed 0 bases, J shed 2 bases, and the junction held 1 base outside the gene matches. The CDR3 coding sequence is TGTGCCAGCAGTTTATCTACAGGGGCCTACAATGAGCAGTTCTTC. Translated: CASSLSTGAYNEQFF.

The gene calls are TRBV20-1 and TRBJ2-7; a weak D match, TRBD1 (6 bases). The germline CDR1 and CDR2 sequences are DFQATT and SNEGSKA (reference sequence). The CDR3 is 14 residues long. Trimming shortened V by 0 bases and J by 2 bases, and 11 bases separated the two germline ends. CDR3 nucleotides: TGCAGTGCTAGAGATACCAGGACAGCCTACGAGCAGTACTTC. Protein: CSARDTRTAYEQYF.

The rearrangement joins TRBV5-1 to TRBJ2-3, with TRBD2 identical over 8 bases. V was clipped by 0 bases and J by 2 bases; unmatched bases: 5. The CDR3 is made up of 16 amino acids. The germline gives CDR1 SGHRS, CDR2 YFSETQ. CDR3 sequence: CASSLVVAGTTDTQYF. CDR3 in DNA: TGCGCCAGCAGCTTGGTAGTAGCGGGGACCACAGATACGCAGTATTTT.

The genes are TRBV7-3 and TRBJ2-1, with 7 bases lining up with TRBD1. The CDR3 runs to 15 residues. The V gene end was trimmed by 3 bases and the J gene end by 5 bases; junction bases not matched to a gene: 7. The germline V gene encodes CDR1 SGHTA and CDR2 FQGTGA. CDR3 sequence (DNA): TGTGCCAGCAGCTTGTATAGGGACAGAGACAATGAGCAGTTCTTC. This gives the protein CASSLYRDRDNEQFF.

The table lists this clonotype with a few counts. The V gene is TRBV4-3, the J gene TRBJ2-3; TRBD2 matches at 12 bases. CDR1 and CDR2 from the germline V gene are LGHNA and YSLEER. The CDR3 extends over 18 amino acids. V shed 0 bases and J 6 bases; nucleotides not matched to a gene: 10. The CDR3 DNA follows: TGCGCCAGCAGCCAAGATTGGAGACTAGCGGGAGAGGGGGATACGCAGTATTTT. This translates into CASSQDWRLAGEGDTQYF.

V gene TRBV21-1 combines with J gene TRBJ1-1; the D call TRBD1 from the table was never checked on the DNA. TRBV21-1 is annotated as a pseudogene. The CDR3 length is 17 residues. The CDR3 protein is CARSKGLTGGLRTEAFF. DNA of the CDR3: TGTGCCAGAAGCAAAGGTTTGACAGGGGGCCTGCGGACTGAAGCTTTCTTT.

The CDR3 loop reads CASSLRTSGSWETQYF. CDR3 sequence (DNA): TGTGCCAGCAGTTTACGAACTAGCGGGAGTTGGGAGACCCAGTACTTC. The chain is built from TRBV28 and TRBJ2-5, with TRBD2 matching over 11 bases. The CDR3 spans 16 residues. The J segment lost 5 bases and the V segment lost 2 bases, leaving 7 bases of the junction unmatched. The germline V gene encodes CDR1 MDHEN and CDR2 SYDVKM.

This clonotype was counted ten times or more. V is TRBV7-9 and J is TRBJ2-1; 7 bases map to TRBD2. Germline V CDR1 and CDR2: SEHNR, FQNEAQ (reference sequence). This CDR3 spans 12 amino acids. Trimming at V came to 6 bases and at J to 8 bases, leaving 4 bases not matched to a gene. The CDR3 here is CASRGGSDEQFF. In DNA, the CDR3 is TGTGCCAGCAGGGGAGGGAGCGATGAGCAGTTCTTC. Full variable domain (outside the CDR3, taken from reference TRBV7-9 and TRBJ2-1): DTGVSQNPRHKITKRGQNVTFRCDPISEHNRLYWYRQTLGQGPEFLTYFQNEAQLEKSRLLSDRFSAERPKGSFSTLEIQRTEQGDSAMYLCASRGGSDEQFFGPGTRLTVL.

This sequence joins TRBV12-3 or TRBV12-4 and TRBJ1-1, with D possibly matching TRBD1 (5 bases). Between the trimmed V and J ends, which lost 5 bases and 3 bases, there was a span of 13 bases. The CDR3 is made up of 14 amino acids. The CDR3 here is CASSQGLRDTEAFF. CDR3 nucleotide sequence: TGTGCCAGCAGTCAGGGTTTGAGGGACACTGAAGCTTTCTTT.

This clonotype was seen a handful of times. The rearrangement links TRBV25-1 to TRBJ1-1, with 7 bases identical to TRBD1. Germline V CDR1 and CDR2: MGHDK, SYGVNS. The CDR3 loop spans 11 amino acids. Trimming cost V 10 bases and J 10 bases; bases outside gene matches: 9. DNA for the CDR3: TGTGCCACCGATACAGGGGCGGGAGCTTTCTTT. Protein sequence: CATDTGAGAFF.

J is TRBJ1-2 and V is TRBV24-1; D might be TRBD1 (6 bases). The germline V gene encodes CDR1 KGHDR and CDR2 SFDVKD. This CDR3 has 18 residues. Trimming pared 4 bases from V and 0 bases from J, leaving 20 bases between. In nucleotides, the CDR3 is TGTGCCACCAGTGACCCCCGCCAGGGGAGTCCGGCTAACTATGGCTACACCTTC. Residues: CATSDPRQGSPANYGYTF.

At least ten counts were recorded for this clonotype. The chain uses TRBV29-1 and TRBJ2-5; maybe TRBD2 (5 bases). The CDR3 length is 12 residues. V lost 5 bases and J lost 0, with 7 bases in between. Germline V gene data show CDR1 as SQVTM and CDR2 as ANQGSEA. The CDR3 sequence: CSVSGYQETQYF. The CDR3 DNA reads TGCAGCGTTTCGGGGTACCAAGAGACCCAGTACTTC.

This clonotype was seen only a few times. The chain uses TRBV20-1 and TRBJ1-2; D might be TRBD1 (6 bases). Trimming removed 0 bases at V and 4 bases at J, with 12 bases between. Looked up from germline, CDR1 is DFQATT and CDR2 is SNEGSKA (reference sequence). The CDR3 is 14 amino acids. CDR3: CSARDLRTAYGYTF. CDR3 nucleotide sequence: TGCAGTGCTAGAGATCTAAGGACAGCCTATGGCTACACCTTC.

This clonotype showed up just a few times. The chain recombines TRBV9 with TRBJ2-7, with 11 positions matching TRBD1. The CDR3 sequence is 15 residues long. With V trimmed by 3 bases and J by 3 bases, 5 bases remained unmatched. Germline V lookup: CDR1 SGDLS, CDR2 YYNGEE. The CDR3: CASSAVGTGGYEQYF. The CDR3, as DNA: TGTGCCAGCAGCGCCGTGGGGACAGGGGGCTACGAGCAGTACTTC.

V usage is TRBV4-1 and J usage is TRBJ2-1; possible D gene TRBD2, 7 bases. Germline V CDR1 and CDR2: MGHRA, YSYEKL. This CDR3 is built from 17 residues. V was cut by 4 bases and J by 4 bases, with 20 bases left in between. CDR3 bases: TGCGCCAGCAGCCGAGGACCGGGGGGCCCTTTTTACAATGAGCAGTTCTTC. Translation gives CASSRGPGGPFYNEQFF.

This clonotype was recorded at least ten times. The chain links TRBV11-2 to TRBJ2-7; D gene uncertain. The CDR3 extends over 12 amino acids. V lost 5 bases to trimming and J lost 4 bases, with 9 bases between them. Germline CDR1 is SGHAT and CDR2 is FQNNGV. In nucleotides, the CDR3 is TGTGCCAGCAGCCCGGTAGGATACGAGCAGTACTTC. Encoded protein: CASSPVGYEQYF. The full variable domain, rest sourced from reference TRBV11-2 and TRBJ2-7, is EAGVAQSPRYKIIEKRQSVAFWCNPISGHATLYWYQQILGQGPKLLIQFQNNGVVDDSQLPKDRFSAERLKGVDSTLKIQPAKLEDSAVYLCASSPVGYEQYFGPGTRLTVT.

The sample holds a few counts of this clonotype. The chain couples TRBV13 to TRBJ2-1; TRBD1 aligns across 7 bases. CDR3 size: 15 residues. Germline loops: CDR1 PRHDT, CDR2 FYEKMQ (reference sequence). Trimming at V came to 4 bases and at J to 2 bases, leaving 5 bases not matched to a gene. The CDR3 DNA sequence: TGTGCCAGCAGCTCCAGACAGGGAGCCTACAATGAGCAGTTCTTC. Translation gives CASSSRQGAYNEQFF.

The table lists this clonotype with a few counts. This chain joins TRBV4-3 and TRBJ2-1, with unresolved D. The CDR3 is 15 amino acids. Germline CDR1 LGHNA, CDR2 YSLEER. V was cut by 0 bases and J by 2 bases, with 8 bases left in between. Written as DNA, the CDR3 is TGCGCCAGCAGCCAAGAGCGGATCCCCTACAATGAGCAGTTCTTC. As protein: CASSQERIPYNEQFF.